The 8 T cell receptor beta chains in this list originate from one sample, sequenced in a study of cytomegalovirus exposure and HLA in healthy donors. PCR was performed using 60 Vbeta and 13 Jbeta primers. The repertoire was sequenced with immunoSEQ multiplex PCR; TCRdb's copy has only in-frame clones and lacks some. Counted here are about 100,000 clones, 50% to 70% occurring once; the ten biggest clones make up 4% to 5.5%. Material: PBMCs. The receptor set was obtained from a human donor in good health.

V and J are TRBV6-5 and TRBJ2-4, with D possibly matching TRBD1 (6 bases). The CDR3 has 14 residues. CDR1 is MNHEY, CDR2 SVGAGI, per germline. V was clipped by 8 bases and J by 3 bases, with 14 bases between them. The CDR3 is CASSDSTIKNIQYF. Here the CDR3 DNA reads TGTGCCAGCTCGGACAGCACGATCAAAAACATTCAGTACTTC.

The J gene is TRBJ2-7, the V gene TRBV5-1; 8 nucleotides align to TRBD1. V lost 4 bases to trimming and J lost 7 bases; unmatched junction nucleotides: 22. The CDR3 runs to 18 residues. Germline CDR1 SGHRS, CDR2 YFSETQ. The CDR3 DNA follows: TGCGCCAGCAGCGCCCTCGGCATGTCGGGACAGGCCTTTAAGGAGCAGTACTTC. Residues: CASSALGMSGQAFKEQYF.

The chain is built from TRBV6-1 and TRBJ1-5; 9 bases map to TRBD1. The length of the CDR3 is 16 residues. Per the germline V gene, CDR1 is MNHNS and CDR2 is SASEGT. J was trimmed by 4 bases and V by 4 bases; bases with no gene match: 8. The CDR3 bases are TGTGCCAGCAGTGCGGCCGGGACAGGGACTAATCAGCCCCAGCATTTT. This gives the protein CASSAAGTGTNQPQHF.

The rearrangement links TRBV5-4 to TRBJ2-7; TRBD1 aligns across 8 bases. Germline trimming cut 3 bases from V and 1 base from J; bases unmatched to any gene: 9. The germline CDR1 and CDR2 sequences are SGHNT and YYREEE (reference sequence). This CDR3 region has 16 residues. The CDR3, as DNA: TGTGCCAGCAGCTCAACCATGACAGGGGCATCCTACGAGCAGTACTTC. This gives the protein CASSSTMTGASYEQYF. Supplemented by reference TRBV5-4 and TRBJ2-7, the full variable domain reads ETGVTQSPTHLIKTRGQQVTLRCSSQSGHNTVSWYQQALGQGPQFIFQYYREEENGRGNFPPRFSGLQFPNYSSELNVNALELDDSALYLCASSSTMTGASYEQYFGPGTRLTVT.

This clone was seen more than once but under ten times. This chain connects TRBV5-6 to TRBJ2-3; 9 nucleotides line up with TRBD2. Per the germline V gene, CDR1 is SGHDT and CDR2 is YYEEEE. V shed 1 base, J shed 6 bases, and the junction held 0 bases outside the gene matches. The CDR3 is made up of 13 amino acids. CDR3 residues: CASSLTSGDTQYF. CDR3 DNA sequence: TGTGCCAGCAGCTTGACTAGCGGGGATACGCAGTATTTT.

V and J are TRBV28 and TRBJ2-5, with a weak D call TRBD2 (6 bases). Per germline, CDR1 MDHEN and CDR2 SYDVKM. Trimming removed 7 bases from V and 2 bases from J, with 11 bases in between. The CDR3 is made up of 13 amino acids. The CDR3 nucleotides are TGTGCCAGCACCCACCGGGGGCAAGAGACCCAGTACTTC. This gives the protein CASTHRGQETQYF.

This clone appeared a single time. The rearrangement uses TRBV5-5 and TRBJ2-5; 9 positions match TRBD1. The germline V gene has CDR1 SGHKS and CDR2 YYEKEE (reference sequence). The CDR3 length is 14 residues. The V and J ends lost 3 bases and 5 bases, in that order; junction bases with no gene match: 5. The CDR3 region is CASSSGQGRETQYF. DNA for the CDR3: TGTGCCAGCAGCTCAGGACAGGGGAGGGAGACCCAGTACTTC.

The chain recombines TRBV5-4 with TRBJ2-4, with D maybe TRBD2 (6 bases). Germline V lookup: CDR1 SGHNT, CDR2 YYREEE (reference sequence). Trimming left V 6 bases short and J 10 bases short, with 17 bases between. The CDR3 extends over 13 amino acids. As DNA, the CDR3 is TGTGCCAGCACCCTGGGGGACTCTGAGATTCAGTACTTC. This translates into CASTLGDSEIQYF.